This TCR beta chain was identified in a study of Ad26.COV2.S vaccination and SARS-CoV-2 variants. Noted treatment: 15 to 20 received Ad26.COV2.S at low or high dose, single or two shots; several received placebo; per-sample allocation not given. Samples were taken on day 63 after the first vaccine or placebo injection. The junction had 16 bases not matched to a gene; V was cut back by 5 bases and J by 5 bases. CDR1 KGHSH and CDR2 LQKENI come from the germline V gene. The CDR3 runs to 19 residues. Some clones are missing from TCRdb's copy, which holds only in-frame ones; the method was immunoSEQ multiplex PCR. Of approximately 410,000 clones in the sample, around 92% were seen once. This clone was detected once.

This clonotype was sampled from a person between 18 and 60 years old who received the Ad26.COV2.S COVID-19 vaccine or a placebo. The chain has TRBV18 and TRBJ1-5; TRBD1 matches 12 bases. The sample in question was peripheral blood, obtained in a trial of Ad26.COV2.S vaccine versus placebo. The CDR3 coding sequence is TGTGCCAGCTCAGCCCTGACCGCCGGGACAGGGGGCGCCGATCAGCCCCAGCATTTT. Protein: CASSALTAGTGGADQPQHF.